The T cell receptor beta chain under discussion was sequenced for a study of T cells in tuberculosis (dated by TCRdb to the late 2010s). Regarding the complete study: The study combined CD1B tetramers and high-throughput TCR immunosequencing to characterize T cells specific for the mycobacterial lipid antigen glucose monomycolate (GMM). IGRA-negative adolescents, IGRA-positive adolescents with latent tuberculosis and adults with active tuberculosis, some ten per group, were compared in a South African clinical cohort. PBMC from active tuberculosis patients were archived either before standard anti-tuberculosis treatment began or within 7 days of the start of that treatment. The research as a whole found: An accuracy of 87% (AUROC 0.90) was reached by a classifier using the diverse GMM-specific repertoire, compared with around 70% accuracy when GEM motif frequencies were used. Clinical samples were selected based on which cryopreserved specimens were available, and the active tuberculosis cases were adults whereas the controls were adolescents. The smaller NN-distances in active tuberculosis patients were driven in part by shorter CDR3-alpha lengths, while the difference seen for TCR-beta was not statistically significant. Smaller mean NN-distances to GMM-specific TCRs were observed in active tuberculosis TCR-alpha repertoires than in IGRA-negative controls, suggesting clonal expansion of GMM-specific TCRs.

In the paper's terms, the time point label means: new active TB diagnosis, blood taken before or within 7 days of starting treatment. Active tuberculosis patients were HIV-seronegative South African adults aged 18 years or older with a new diagnosis. Active tuberculosis was confirmed by positive sputum smear microscopy and/or positive M. tuberculosis culture. Immunosequencing was performed on unsorted cryopreserved PBMC, with 90,000 to 100,000 T cells per clinical donor covered on average. Here V drops 4 bases and J drops 1 base, and the junction holds 9 bases not matched to any gene. In the germline V gene, CDR1 corresponds to SGHAT and CDR2 to FQNNGV. The CDR3 measures 18 amino acids from cysteine to phenylalanine. The sequence is cut down to CDR3 DNA, 54 bases in frame from base 1. In the case of this clone: Its antigen is unknown. The sample holds no much larger clone one base away, and base qualities are not on file.

TCR libraries were generated with the immunoSEQ multiplex PCR assay, using TCR-beta and/or TCR-alpha/delta assays for each sample. Amplified TCR libraries were sequenced on the Illumina high-throughput platform. The study's own analysis went as follows. Clustering and dimensionality reduction relied on pairwise TCRdist distances among GMM-specific receptors from T cells that were either sorted ex vivo or expanded in vitro. Each clinical repertoire received a mean NN-distance score, defined as the average TCRdist to the nearest 10% of tetramer-positive reference sequences. To compute GEM TCR motif frequency, the fraction of unique TCRs matching known GEM sequences by V/J usage and CDR3 length was calculated. Linear discriminant analysis with leave-one-out cross-validation, implemented in scikit-learn, was used to classify active tuberculosis. TCRdb's version of the immuneACCESS table is confined to in-frame rearrangements and falls short of the full clone set. An unresolved V gene accounts for under half of the shortfall where checked; the remainder is of unknown origin. That table supplies the V and J calls and clone size; D and trimming were determined from the DNA. This sample comprises some 31,000 clones, roughly nine tenths of them detected only once. 6.8% of the sample goes to the ten largest clones.

Sequenced here: PBMCs, sampled at tuberculosis diagnosis. This chain is built from TRBV11-2 and TRBJ2-3; 12 nucleotides in the junction match TRBD2. This sequence originates from an adult with tuberculosis. The nucleotides are TGTGCCAGCAGCTCTTTACGGACTAGCGGGGAGGGCACAGATACGCAGTATTTT. This is translated as CASSSLRTSGEGTDTQYF.